Listed below are T cell receptor beta chains from one sample, sequenced in a study of cytomegalovirus exposure and HLA in healthy donors. Data came from immunoSEQ multiplex PCR; TCRdb stores just in-frame clones and leaves some out. The table lists about 160,000 clones, roughly two thirds of them singletons. The specimen was PBMCs. The source of these receptors is a woman aged 25 to 39 in good health and CMV-seronegative. CDR3s include the opening cysteine and the closing phenylalanine or tryptophan. D genes are given only for firm matches. Size is stated for part of the rows, as once, few or many counts, or as a class when the clone is expanded.

V	J	D	size	DNA	CDR3
TRBV28	TRBJ2-1	NA	NA	TGTGCCAGCAGTCCATCCCAGGGGGGAAGGAATGAGCAGTTCTTC	CASSPSQGGRNEQFF
TRBV19	TRBJ2-2	NA	NA	TGTGCCAGTAGGCCACCCCGGGTCGGGGAGCTGTTTTTT	CASRPPRVGELFF
TRBV5-4	TRBJ1-4	TRBD1	NA	TGTGCCAGCAGCTTCGGGGACAGGGGAGGTGAAAAACTGTTTTTT	CASSFGDRGGEKLFF
TRBV11-2	TRBJ2-5	TRBD1	NA	TGTGCCAGCAGGCCGACAGGGAGCCGGGACCAGTACTTC	CASRPTGSRDQYF
TRBV28	TRBJ1-6	TRBD1	NA	TGTGCCAGCAGTACCCGAGACAGGGGGTATAACCCCTATAATTCACCCCTCCACTTT	CASSTRDRGYNPYNSPLHF
TRBV19	TRBJ1-1	TRBD1	once	TGTGCCAGTATTGGACAGGGGAACACTGAAGCTTTCTTT	CASIGQGNTEAFF
TRBV19	TRBJ1-5	NA	NA	TGTGCCAGTAGTCGGGGAGATAGCAATCAGCCCCAGCATTTT	CASSRGDSNQPQHF
TRBV6-5	TRBJ2-1	TRBD2	once	TGTGCCAGCAGTTATGCGGGAGTGGGTGAGCAGTTCTTC	CASSYAGVGEQFF
TRBV5-6	TRBJ2-7	NA	NA	TGTGCCAGCAGCTTAGAGTACGAGCAGTACTTC	CASSLEYEQYF
TRBV30	TRBJ2-2	NA	NA	TGTGCCTGGAGTCCCTCGAGGACGGCGGGCACCGGGGAGCTGTTTTTT	CAWSPSRTAGTGELFF
TRBV28	TRBJ1-2	TRBD1	NA	TGTGCCAGCAGGGGGACAGGGGCGAACTATGGCTACACCTTC	CASRGTGANYGYTF
TRBV4-2	TRBJ2-5	NA	NA	TGTGCCAGCAGCCATGAAACCGGGACCCAGCGCGGGGAGCAGTACTTC	CASSHETGTQRGEQYF
TRBV4-3	TRBJ2-7	NA	NA	TGCGCCAGCAGCCAAGGTCGGGAGCAGTACTTC	CASSQGREQYF
TRBV7-7	TRBJ2-2	TRBD2	NA	TGTGCCAGCAGCCCAGGACTAGGCAGGGAATCCGGGGAGCTGTTTTTT	CASSPGLGRESGELFF
TRBV4-3	TRBJ1-6	TRBD1	few	TGCGCCAGCAGCTCCCGACAGGGAGATAATTCACCCCTCCACTTT	CASSSRQGDNSPLHF
TRBV30	TRBJ2-5	NA	once	TGTGCCTGGAGTGGGCCGGAGACCCAGTACTTC	CAWSGPETQYF
TRBV7-9	TRBJ2-1	NA	NA	TGTTCCAGCAGCGATAGTATAAGCGGTCCCACCTACAATGAGCAGTTCTTC	CSSSDSISGPTYNEQFF
TRBV7-2	TRBJ1-1	TRBD1	NA	TGTGCCAGCAGCCTTCGACAGGGAGGTACTGAAGCTTTCTTT	CASSLRQGGTEAFF
TRBV10-3	TRBJ2-3	NA	NA	TGTGCCATCAGTGAGAATACAATCCCCACAGATACGCAGTATTTT	CAISENTIPTDTQYF
TRBV2	TRBJ2-7	NA	few	TGTGCCAGCAGACAGAGACCCTACGAGCAGTACTTC	CASRQRPYEQYF
TRBV7-9	TRBJ1-1	NA	once	TGTGCCAGCAGCTTGGGCCAGGGGCTAGCTGAAGCTTTCTTT	CASSLGQGLAEAFF
TRBV5-5	TRBJ2-5	NA	NA	TGTGCCAGCAGCTTGGAACAGAATCAAGAGACCCAGTACTTC	CASSLEQNQETQYF
TRBV6-5	TRBJ2-1	NA	few	TGTGCCAGCAGTTACTCGAGTGGAGGAGAGCAGTTCTTC	CASSYSSGGEQFF
TRBV4-2	TRBJ1-4	NA	NA	TGTGCCAGCAGCCGCCCAGGGGTAGGACCTAATGAAAAACTGTTTTTT	CASSRPGVGPNEKLFF
TRBV19	TRBJ1-1	NA	NA	TGTGCCAGTAGTATTTTTGGGAGCACTGAAGCTTTCTTT	CASSIFGSTEAFF
TRBV5-1	TRBJ1-1	NA	NA	TGCGCCAGCAGCATTGGCCCCAGGGCGGATGAAGCTTTCTTT	CASSIGPRADEAFF
TRBV7-6	TRBJ2-7	NA	NA	TGTGCCAGCAGCGTAGGGGGCTGGGCGGGGGGCCATCGGGAGCAGTACTTC	CASSVGGWAGGHREQYF
TRBV7-2	TRBJ2-7	NA	once	TGTGCCAGCAGCTTAGTCATCGGTAGCTACGAGCAGTACTTC	CASSLVIGSYEQYF